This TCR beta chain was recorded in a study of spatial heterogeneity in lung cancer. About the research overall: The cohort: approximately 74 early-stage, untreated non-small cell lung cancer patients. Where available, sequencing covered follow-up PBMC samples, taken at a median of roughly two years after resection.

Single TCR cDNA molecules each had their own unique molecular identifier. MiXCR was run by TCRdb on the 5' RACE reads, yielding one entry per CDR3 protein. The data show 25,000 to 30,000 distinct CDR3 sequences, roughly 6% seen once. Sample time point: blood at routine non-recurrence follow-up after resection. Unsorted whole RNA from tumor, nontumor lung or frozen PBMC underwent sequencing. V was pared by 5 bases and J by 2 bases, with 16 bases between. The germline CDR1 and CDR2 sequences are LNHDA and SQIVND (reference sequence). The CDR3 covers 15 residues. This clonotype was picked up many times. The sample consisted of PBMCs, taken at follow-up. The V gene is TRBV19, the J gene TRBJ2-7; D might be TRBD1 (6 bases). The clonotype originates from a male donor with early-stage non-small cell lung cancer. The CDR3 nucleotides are TGTGCCAGTAGTCCCGTCGGGACAACCACCTACGAGCAGTACTTC. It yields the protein CASSPVGTTTYEQYF.